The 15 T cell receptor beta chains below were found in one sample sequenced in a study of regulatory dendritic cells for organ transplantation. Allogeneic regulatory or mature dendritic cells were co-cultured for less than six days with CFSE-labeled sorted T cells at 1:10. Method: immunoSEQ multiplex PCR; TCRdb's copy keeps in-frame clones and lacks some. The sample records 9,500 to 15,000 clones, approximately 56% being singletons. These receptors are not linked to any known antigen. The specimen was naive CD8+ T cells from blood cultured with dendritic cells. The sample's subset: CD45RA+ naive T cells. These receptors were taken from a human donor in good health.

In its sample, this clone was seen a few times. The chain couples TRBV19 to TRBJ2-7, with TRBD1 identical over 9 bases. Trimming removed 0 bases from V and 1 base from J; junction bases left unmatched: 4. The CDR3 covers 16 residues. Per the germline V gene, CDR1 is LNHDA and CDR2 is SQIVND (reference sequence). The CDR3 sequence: CASSIDAGTGSYEQYF. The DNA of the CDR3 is TGTGCCAGTAGTATAGACGCCGGGACAGGGTCCTACGAGCAGTACTTC.

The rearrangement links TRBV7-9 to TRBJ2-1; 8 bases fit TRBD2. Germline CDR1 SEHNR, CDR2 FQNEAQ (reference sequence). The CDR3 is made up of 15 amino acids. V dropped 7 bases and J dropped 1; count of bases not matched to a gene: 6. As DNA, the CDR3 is TGTGCCAGCATGAGACGGGGGGGTTCCTACAATGAGCAGTTCTTC. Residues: CASMRRGGSYNEQFF. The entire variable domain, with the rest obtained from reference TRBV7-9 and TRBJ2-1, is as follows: DTGVSQNPRHKITKRGQNVTFRCDPISEHNRLYWYRQTLGQGPEFLTYFQNEAQLEKSRLLSDRFSAERPKGSFSTLEIQRTEQGDSAMYLCASMRRGGSYNEQFFGPGTRLTVL.

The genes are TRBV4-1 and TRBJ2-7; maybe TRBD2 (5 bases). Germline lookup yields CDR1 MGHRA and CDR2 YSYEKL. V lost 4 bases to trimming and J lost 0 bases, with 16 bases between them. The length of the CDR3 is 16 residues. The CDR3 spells CASSLEPSGSSYEQYF. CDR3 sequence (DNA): TGCGCCAGCAGCCTAGAACCCAGCGGTAGCTCCTACGAGCAGTACTTC.

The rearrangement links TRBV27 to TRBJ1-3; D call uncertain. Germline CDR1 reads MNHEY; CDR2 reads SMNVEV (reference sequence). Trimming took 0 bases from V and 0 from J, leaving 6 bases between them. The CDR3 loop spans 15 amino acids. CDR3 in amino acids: CASSLSAGSGNTIYF. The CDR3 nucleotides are TGTGCCAGCAGTTTATCAGCAGGCTCTGGAAACACCATATATTTT.

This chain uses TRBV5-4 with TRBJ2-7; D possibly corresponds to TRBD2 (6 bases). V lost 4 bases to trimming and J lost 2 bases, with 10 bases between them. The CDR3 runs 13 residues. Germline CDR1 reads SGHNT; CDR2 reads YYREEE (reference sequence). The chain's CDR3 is CASSPGGTYEQYF. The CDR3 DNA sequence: TGTGCCAGCAGCCCCGGAGGGACCTACGAGCAGTACTTC.

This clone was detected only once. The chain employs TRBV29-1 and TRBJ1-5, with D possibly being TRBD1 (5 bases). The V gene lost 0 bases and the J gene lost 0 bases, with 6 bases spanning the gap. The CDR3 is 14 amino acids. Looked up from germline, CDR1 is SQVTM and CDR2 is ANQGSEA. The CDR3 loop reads CSVEDGHSNQPQHF. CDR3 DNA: TGCAGCGTTGAAGATGGACATAGCAATCAGCCCCAGCATTTT.

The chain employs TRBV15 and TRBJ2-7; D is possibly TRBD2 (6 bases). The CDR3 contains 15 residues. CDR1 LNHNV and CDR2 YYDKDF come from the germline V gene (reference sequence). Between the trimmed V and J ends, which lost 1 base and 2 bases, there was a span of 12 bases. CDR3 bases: TGTGCCACCAGCAGAGGACTAGTTGAGGCCTACGAGCAGTACTTC. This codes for CATSRGLVEAYEQYF.

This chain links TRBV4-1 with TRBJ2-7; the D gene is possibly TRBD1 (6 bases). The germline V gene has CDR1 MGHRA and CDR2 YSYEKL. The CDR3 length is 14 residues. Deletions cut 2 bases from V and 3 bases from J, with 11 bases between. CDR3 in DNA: TGCGCCAGCAGCCAAACAGGGAACGGCTACGAGCAGTACTTC. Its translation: CASSQTGNGYEQYF.

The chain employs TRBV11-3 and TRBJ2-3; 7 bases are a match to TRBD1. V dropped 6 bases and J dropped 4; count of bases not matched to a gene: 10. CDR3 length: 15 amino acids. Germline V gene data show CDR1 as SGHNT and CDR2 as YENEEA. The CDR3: CASSSTGIGADTQYF. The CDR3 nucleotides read TGTGCCAGCAGTTCGACAGGGATCGGAGCAGATACGCAGTATTTT.

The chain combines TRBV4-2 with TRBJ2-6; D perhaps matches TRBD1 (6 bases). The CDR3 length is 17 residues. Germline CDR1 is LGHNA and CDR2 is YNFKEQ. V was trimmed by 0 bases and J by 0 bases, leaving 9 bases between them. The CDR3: CASSQEDSLSGANVLTF. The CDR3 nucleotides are TGTGCCAGCAGCCAAGAGGACAGCCTCTCTGGGGCCAACGTCCTGACTTTC.

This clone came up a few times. The CDR3 spells CASSERTGVQETQYF. CDR3 DNA: TGTGCCAGCAGCGAAAGGACAGGGGTCCAAGAGACCCAGTACTTC. The chain joins TRBV9 to TRBJ2-5, with 9 bases fitting TRBD1. J was trimmed by 1 base and V by 3 bases; bases with no gene match: 4. Germline CDR1 reads SGDLS; CDR2 reads YYNGEE. The length of the CDR3 is 15 residues.

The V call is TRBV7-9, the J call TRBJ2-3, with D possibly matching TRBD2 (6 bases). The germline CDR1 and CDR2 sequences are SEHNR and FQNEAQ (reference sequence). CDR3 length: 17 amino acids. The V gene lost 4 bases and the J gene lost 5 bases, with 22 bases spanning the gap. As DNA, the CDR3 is TGTGCCAGCAGCTCACCCCCCTCGGGCGGGAAGGTAGATACGCAGTATTTT. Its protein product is CASSSPPSGGKVDTQYF.

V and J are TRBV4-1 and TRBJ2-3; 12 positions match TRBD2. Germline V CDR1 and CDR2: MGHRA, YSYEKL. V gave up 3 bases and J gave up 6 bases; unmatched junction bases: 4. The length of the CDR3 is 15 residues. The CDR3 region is CASSQATSGGDTQYF. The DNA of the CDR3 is TGCGCCAGCAGCCAGGCTACTAGCGGGGGGGATACGCAGTATTTT.

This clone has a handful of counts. CDR3 DNA: TGTGCCAGCAGCTTGGGACAGACCTATGGCTACACCTTC. Translating gives CASSLGQTYGYTF. The chain carries TRBV13 and TRBJ1-2, with 7 positions matching TRBD1. The germline CDR1 and CDR2 sequences are PRHDT and FYEKMQ (reference sequence). This CDR3 contains 13 residues. Trimming removed 3 bases from V and 4 bases from J; junction bases left unmatched: 2.

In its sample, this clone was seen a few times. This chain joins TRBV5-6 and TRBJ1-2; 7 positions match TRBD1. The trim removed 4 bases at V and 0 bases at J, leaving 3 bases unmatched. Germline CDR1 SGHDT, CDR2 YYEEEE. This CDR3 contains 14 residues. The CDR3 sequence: CASSQGQSNYGYTF. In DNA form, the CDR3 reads TGTGCCAGCAGCCAGGGACAGTCTAACTATGGCTACACCTTC.